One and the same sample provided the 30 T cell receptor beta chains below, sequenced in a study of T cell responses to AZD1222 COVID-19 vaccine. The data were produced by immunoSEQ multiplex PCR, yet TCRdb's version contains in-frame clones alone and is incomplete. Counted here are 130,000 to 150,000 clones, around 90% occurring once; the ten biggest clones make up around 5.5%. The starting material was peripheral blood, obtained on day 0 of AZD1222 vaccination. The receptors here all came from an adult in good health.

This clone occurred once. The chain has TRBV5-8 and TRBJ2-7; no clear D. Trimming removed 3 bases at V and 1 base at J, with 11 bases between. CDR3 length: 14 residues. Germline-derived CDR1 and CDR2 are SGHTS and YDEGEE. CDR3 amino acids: CASSSTTRSYEQYF. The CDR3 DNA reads TGTGCCAGCAGCTCCACGACTCGATCCTACGAGCAGTACTTC.

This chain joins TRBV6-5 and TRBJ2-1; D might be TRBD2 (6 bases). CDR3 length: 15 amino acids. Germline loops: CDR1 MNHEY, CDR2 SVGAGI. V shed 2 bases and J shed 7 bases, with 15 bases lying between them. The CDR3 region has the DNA TGTGCCAGCAGTTACGCCCAAGGTCGGGGGAATGAGCAGTTCTTC. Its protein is CASSYAQGRGNEQFF.

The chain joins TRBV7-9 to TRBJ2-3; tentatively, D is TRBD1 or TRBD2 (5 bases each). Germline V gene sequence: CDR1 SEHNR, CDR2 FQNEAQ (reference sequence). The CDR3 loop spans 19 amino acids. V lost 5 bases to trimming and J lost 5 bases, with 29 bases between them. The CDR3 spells CASSPSSRGTVGAGDTQYF. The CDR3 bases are TGTGCCAGCAGCCCCTCCTCACGGGGAACGGTTGGGGCGGGAGATACGCAGTATTTT.

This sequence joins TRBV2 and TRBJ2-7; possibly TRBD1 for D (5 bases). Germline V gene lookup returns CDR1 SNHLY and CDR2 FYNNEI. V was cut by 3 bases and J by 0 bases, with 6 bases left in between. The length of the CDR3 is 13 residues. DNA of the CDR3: TGTGCCAGCAGTGAGACAGTCTCCTACGAGCAGTACTTC. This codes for CASSETVSYEQYF.

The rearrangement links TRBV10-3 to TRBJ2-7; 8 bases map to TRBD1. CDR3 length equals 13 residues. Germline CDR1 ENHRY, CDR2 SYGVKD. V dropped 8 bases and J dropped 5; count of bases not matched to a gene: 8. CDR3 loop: CAIGDRRDDEQYF. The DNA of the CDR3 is TGTGCCATCGGGGACAGGCGCGATGACGAGCAGTACTTC.

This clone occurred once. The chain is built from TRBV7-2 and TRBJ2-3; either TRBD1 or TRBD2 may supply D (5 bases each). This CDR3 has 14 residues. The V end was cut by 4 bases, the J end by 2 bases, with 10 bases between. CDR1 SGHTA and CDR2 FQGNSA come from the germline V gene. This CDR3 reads CASSSGTDTDTQYF. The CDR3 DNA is TGTGCCAGCAGCTCGGGGACGGACACAGATACGCAGTATTTT.

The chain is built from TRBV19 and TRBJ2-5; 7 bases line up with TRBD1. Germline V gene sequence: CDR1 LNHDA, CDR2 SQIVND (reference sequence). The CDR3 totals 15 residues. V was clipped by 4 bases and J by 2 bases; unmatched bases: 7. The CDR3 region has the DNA TGTGCCAGTAGTACACCAGGGACAGAACAAGAGACCCAGTACTTC. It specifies CASSTPGTEQETQYF. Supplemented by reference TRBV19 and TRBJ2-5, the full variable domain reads DGGITQSPKYLFRKEGQNVTLSCEQNLNHDAMYWYRQDPGQGLRLIYYSQIVNDFQKGDIAEGYSVSREKKESFPLTVTSAQKNPTAFYLCASSTPGTEQETQYFGPGTRLLVL.

CDR3 in DNA: TGTGCCAGCAGTGAGGGGACAGGGGGCCAGCCCCAGCATTTT. This codes for CASSEGTGGQPQHF. V and J are TRBV2 and TRBJ1-5; 12 nucleotides match TRBD1. Per the germline V gene, CDR1 is SNHLY and CDR2 is FYNNEI. The CDR3 runs to 14 residues. Losses at the gene ends were 3 bases for V and 7 bases for J; bases not matched to a gene: 1.

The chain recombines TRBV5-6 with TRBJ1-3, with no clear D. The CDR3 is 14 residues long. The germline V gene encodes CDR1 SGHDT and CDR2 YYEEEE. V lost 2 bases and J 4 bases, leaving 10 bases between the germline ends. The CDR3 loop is CASSFWIPGNTIYF. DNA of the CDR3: TGTGCCAGCAGCTTTTGGATCCCGGGAAACACCATATATTTT.

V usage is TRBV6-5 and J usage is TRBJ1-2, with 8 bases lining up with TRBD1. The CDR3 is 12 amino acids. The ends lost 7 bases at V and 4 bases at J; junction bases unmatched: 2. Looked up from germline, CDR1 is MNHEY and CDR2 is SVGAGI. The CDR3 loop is CASTGTGYGYTF. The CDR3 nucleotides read TGTGCCAGCACCGGGACAGGCTATGGCTACACCTTC.

CDR3 bases: TGTGCCACCAGCCCTAGAGGTGGTGGGGGAGGGGATACGCAGTATTTT. This encodes CATSPRGGGGGDTQYF. V gene TRBV15 combines with J gene TRBJ2-3, with 7 nucleotides matching TRBD2. The CDR3 totals 16 residues. Per germline, CDR1 LNHNV and CDR2 YYDKDF (reference sequence). V dropped 5 bases and J dropped 6; count of bases not matched to a gene: 14. The whole variable domain, remainder taken from reference TRBV15 and TRBJ2-3, is DAMVIQNPRYQVTQFGKPVTLSCSQTLNHNVMYWYQQKSSQAPKLLFHYYDKDFNNEADTPDNFQSRRPNTSFCFLDIRSPGLGDTAMYLCATSPRGGGGGDTQYFGPGTRLTVL.

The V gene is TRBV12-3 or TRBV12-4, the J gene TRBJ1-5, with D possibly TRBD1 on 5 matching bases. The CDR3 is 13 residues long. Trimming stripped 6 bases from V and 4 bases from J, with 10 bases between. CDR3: CASSWGGNQPQHF. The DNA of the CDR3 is TGTGCCAGCAGCTGGGGGGGTAATCAGCCCCAGCATTTT.

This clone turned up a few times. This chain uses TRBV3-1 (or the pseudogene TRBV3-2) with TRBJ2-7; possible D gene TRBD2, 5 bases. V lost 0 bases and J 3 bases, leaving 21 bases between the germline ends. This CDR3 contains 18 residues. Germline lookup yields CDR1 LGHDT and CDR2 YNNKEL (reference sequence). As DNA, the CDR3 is TGTGCCAGCAGCCAAGATGTCTGGAAGAGGGTCGGTGTCTACGAGCAGTACTTC. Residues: CASSQDVWKRVGVYEQYF.

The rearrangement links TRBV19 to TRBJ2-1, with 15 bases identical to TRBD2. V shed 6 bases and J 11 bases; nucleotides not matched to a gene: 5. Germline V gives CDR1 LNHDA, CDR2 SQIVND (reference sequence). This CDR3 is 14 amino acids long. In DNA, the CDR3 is TGTGCCAGTAGGGCCGGACTAGCGGGAGGGAAGCAGTTCTTC. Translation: CASRAGLAGGKQFF.

The CDR3 region has the DNA TGTGCCAGCAGTTACTCCAGGGCGGCCGGGGAGCTGTTTTTT. This gives the protein CASSYSRAAGELFF. The V and J genes are TRBV6-6 and TRBJ2-2; tentatively, D is TRBD1 (5 bases). Germline CDR1 is MNHNY and CDR2 is SVGAGI (reference sequence). CDR3 length equals 14 residues. V gave up 0 bases and J gave up 6 bases, with 8 bases separating them.

The CDR3 bases are TGTGCCAGCAGTTACTCGAATTCGGACTATGGCTACACCTTC. Translating it yields CASSYSNSDYGYTF. The genes are TRBV6-2 or TRBV6-3 and TRBJ1-2; no clear D gene. Germline assignment: CDR1 MNHEY and CDR2 SVGEGT. V lost 0 bases and J 3 bases, leaving 8 bases between the germline ends. This CDR3 is 14 amino acids long.

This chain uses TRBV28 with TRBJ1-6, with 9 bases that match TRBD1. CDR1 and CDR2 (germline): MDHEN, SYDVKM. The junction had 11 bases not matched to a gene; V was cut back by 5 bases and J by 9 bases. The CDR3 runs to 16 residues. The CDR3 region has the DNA TGTGCCAGCAGTCTACCCCTGACAGGGGGGGCTTCACCCCTCCACTTT. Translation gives CASSLPLTGGASPLHF.

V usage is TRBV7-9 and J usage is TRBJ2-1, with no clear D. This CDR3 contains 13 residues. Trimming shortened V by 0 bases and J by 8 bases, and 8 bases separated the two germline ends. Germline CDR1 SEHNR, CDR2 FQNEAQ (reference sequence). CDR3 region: CASSLALGDEQFF. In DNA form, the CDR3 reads TGTGCCAGCAGCTTAGCGCTCGGAGATGAGCAGTTCTTC.

The CDR3 sequence: CASTDTTYEQYF. Written as DNA, the CDR3 is TGTGCCAGCACGGACACTACCTACGAGCAGTACTTC. The chain is built from TRBV28 and TRBJ2-7, with D tentatively TRBD1 (5 bases). The CDR3 contains 12 residues. V was trimmed by 7 bases and J by 2 bases, leaving 9 bases between them. The germline CDR1 and CDR2 sequences are MDHEN and SYDVKM.

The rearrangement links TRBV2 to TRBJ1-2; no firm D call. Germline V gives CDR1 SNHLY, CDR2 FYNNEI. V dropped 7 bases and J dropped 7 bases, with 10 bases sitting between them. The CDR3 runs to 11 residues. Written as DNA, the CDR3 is TGTGCCAGCACGGCGGCCCTTGGCTACACCTTC. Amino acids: CASTAALGYTF.

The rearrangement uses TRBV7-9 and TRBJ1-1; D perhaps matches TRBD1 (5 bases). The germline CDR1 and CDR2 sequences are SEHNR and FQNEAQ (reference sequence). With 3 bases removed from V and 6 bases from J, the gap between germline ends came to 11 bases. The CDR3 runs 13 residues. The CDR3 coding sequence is TGTGCCAGCAGCTTCGACAGTAATTCTGAAGCTTTCTTT. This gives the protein CASSFDSNSEAFF.

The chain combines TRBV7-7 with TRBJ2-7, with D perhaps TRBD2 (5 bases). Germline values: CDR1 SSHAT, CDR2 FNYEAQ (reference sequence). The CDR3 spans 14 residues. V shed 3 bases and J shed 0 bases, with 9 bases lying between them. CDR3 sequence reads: CASSLEAGSYEQYF. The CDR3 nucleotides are TGTGCCAGCAGCTTGGAGGCGGGCTCCTACGAGCAGTACTTC. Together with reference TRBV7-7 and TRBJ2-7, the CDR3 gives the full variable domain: GAGVSQSPRYKVTKRGQDVTLRCDPISSHATLYWYQQALGQGPEFLTYFNYEAQPDKSGLPSDRFSAERPEGSISTLTIQRTEQRDSAMYRCASSLEAGSYEQYFGPGTRLTVT.

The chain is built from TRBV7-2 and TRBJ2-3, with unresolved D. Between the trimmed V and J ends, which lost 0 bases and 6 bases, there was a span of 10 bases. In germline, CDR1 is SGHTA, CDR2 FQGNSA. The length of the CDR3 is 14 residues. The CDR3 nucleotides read TGTGCCAGCAGCTTAGCGCAAATTCCGGATACGCAGTATTTT. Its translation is CASSLAQIPDTQYF.

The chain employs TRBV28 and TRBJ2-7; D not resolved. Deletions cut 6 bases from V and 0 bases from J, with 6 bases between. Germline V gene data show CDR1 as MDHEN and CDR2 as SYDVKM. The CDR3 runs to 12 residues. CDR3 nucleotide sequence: TGTGCCAGCAGAGGAAGCTCCTACGAGCAGTACTTC. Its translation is CASRGSSYEQYF.

The CDR3 nucleotides are TGCGCCAGCGGGACAGAGGTTTACGAGCAGTACTTC. Its protein is CASGTEVYEQYF. J is TRBJ2-7 and V is TRBV5-1; 7 nucleotides line up with TRBD1. Germline V CDR1 and CDR2: SGHRS, YFSETQ. V was pared by 7 bases and J by 4 bases, with 5 bases of the junction left unmatched. The CDR3 is 12 amino acids. Complete variable domain (other parts from reference TRBV5-1 and TRBJ2-7): KAGVTQTPRYLIKTRGQQVTLSCSPISGHRSVSWYQQTPGQGLQFLFEYFSETQRNKGNFPGRFSGRQFSNSRSEMNVSTLELGDSALYLCASGTEVYEQYFGPGTRLTVT.

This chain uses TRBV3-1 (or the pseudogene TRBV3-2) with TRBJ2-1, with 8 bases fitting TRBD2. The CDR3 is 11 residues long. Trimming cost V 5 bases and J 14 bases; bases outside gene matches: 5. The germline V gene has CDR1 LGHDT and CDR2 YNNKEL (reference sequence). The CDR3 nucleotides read TGTGCCAGCAGCGCCGCCGGGAGGGAGTTCTTC. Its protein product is CASSAAGREFF.

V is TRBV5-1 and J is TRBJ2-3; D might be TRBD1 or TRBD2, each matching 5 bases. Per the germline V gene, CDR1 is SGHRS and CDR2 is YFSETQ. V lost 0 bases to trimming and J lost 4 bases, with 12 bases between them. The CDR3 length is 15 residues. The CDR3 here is CASSLEGRGADTQYF. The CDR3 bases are TGCGCCAGCAGCTTGGAGGGGCGAGGGGCAGATACGCAGTATTTT.

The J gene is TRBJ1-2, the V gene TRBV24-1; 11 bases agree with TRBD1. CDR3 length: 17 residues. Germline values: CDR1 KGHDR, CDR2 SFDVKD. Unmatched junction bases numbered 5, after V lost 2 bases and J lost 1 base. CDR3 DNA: TGTGCCACCAGTGATTCTGGACAGGGGGCTTTTAACTATGGCTACACCTTC. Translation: CATSDSGQGAFNYGYTF.

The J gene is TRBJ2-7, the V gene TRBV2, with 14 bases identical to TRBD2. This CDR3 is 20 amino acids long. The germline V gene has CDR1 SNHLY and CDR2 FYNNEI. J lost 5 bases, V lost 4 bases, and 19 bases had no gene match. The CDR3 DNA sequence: TGTGCCAGCAGTGTTGAGATGGGAAGAAGACTAGCGGGAGGGCCCAACGAGCAGTACTTC. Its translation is CASSVEMGRRLAGGPNEQYF. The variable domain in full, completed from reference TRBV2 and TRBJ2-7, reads EPEVTQTPSHQVTQMGQEVILRCVPISNHLYFYWYRQILGQKVEFLVSFYNNEISEKSEIFDDQFSVERPDGSNFTLKIRSTKLEDSAMYFCASSVEMGRRLAGGPNEQYFGPGTRLTVT.

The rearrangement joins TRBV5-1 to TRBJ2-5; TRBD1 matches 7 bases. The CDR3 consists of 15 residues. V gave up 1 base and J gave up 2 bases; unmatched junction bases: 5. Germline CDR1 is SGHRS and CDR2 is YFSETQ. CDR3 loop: CASSLTGAKQETQYF. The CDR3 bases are TGCGCCAGCAGCTTGACAGGGGCGAAACAAGAGACCCAGTACTTC.